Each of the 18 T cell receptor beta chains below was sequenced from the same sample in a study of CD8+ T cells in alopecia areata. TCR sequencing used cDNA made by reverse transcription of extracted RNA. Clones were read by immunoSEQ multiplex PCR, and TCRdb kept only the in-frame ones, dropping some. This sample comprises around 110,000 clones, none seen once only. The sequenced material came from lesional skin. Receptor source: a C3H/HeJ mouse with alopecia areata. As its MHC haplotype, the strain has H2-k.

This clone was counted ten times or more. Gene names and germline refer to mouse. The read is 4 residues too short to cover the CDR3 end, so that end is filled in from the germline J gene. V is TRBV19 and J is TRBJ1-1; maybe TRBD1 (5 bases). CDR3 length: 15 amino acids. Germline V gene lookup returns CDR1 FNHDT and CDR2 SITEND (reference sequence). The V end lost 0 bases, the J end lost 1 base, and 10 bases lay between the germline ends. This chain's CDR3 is CASSIAGRENTEVFF. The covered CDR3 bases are TGTGCCAGCAGTATAGCAGGGAGGGAAAACACA. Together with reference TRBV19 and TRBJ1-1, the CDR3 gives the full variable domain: GGIITQTPKFLIGQEGQKLTLKCQQNFNHDTMYWYRQDSGKGLRLIYYSITENDLQKGDLSEGYDASREKKSSFSLTVTSAQKNEMAVFLCASSIAGRENTEVFFGKGTRLTVV.

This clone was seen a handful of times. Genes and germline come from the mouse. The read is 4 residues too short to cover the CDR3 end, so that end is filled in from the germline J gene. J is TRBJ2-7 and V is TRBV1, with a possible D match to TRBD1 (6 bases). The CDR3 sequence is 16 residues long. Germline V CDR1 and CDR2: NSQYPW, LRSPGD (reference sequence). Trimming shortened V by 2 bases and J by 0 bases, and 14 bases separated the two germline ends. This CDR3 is CTCSANSGVSSYEQYF. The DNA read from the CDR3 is TGCACCTGCAGTGCAAACTCAGGGGTCAGCTCCTAT.

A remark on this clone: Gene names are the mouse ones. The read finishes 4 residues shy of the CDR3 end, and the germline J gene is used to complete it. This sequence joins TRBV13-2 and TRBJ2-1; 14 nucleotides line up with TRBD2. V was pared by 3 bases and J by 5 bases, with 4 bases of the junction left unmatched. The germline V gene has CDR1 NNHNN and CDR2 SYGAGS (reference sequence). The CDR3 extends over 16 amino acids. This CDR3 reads CASGAWDWGGNAEQFF. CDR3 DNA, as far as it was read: TGTGCCAGCGGTGCCTGGGACTGGGGGGGCAATGCT.

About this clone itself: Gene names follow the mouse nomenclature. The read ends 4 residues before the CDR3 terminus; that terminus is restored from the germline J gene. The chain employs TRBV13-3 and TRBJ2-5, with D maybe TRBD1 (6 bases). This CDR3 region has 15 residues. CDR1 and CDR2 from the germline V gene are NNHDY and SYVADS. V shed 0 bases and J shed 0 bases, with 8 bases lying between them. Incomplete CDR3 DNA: TGTGCCAGCAGTGATGTGGACAGAAACCAAGAC. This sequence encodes CASSDVDRNQD. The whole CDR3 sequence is CASSDVDRNQDTQYF.

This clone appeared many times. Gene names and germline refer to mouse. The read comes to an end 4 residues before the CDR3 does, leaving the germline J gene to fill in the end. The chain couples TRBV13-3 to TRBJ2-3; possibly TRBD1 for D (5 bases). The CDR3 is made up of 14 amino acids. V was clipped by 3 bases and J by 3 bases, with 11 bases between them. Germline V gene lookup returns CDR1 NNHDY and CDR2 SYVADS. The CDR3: CASSARVGAETLYF. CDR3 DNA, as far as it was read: TGTGCCAGCAGTGCCAGGGTTGGGGCAGAA.

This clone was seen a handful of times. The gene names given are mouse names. CDR3 sequence reads: CASSDAHRGDTQYF. The sequenced CDR3 bases are TGTGCCAGCAGTGATGCACACAGGGGAGAC. The chain recombines TRBV13-1 with TRBJ2-5, with 7 bases that match TRBD1. Sequencing ends 4 residues short of the CDR3 end; the germline J gene provides the rest. CDR3 length: 14 residues. Germline CDR1 and CDR2: NSHNY and SYGAGN.

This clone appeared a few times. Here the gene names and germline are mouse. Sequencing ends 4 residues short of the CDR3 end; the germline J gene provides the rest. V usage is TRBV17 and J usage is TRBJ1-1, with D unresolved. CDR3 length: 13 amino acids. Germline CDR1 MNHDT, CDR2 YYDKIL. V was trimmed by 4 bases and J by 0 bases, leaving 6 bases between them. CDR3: CASSKHPNTEVFF. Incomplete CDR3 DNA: TGTGCTAGCAGTAAACACCCAAACACA.

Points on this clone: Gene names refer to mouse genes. The CDR3 sequence: CASSREESETLYF. The CDR3 bases that were read are TGTGCCAGCAGCAGGGAGGAGTCAGAA. V and J are TRBV13-3 and TRBJ2-3; maybe TRBD1 (5 bases). Read sequence stops 4 residues before the CDR3 end, and the germline J gene provides the missing end. The CDR3 sequence is 13 residues long. Germline V lookup: CDR1 NNHDY, CDR2 SYVADS. V gave up 5 bases and J gave up 4 bases, with 11 bases separating them.

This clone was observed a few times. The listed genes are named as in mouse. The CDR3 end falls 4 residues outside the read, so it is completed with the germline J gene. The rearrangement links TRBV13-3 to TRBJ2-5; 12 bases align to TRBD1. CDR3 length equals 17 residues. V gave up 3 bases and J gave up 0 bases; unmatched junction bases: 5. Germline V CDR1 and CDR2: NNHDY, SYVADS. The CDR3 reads CASSAGTGGFNQDTQYF. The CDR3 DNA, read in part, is TGTGCCAGCAGTGCCGGGACAGGGGGCTTTAACCAAGAC.

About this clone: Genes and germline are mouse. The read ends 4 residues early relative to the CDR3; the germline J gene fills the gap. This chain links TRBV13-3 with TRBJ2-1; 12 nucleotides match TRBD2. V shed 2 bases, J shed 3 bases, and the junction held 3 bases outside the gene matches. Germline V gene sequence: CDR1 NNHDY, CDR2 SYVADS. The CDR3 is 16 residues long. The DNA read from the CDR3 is TGTGCCAGCAGTGAGGGGACTGGGGGGCGCTATGCT. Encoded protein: CASSEGTGGRYA. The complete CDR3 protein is CASSEGTGGRYAEQFF.

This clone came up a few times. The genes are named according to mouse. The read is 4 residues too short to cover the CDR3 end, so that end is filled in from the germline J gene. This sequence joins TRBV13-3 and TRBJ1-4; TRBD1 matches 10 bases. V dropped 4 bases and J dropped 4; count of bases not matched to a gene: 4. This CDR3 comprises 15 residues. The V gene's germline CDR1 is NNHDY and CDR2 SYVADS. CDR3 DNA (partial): TGTGCCAGCAGTTTCGGACAGGGGGGCAACGAA. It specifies CASSFGQGGNE. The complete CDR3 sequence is CASSFGQGGNERLFF.

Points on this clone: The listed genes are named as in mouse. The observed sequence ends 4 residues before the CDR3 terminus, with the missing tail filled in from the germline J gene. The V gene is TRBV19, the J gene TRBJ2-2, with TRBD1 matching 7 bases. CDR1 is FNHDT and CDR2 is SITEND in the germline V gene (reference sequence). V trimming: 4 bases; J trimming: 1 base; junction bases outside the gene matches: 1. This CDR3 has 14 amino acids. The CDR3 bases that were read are TGTGCCAGCAGTCACAGGGGAAACACCGGG. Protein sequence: CASSHRGNTG. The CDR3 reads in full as CASSHRGNTGQLYF. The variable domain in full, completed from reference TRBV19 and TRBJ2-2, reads GGIITQTPKFLIGQEGQKLTLKCQQNFNHDTMYWYRQDSGKGLRLIYYSITENDLQKGDLSEGYDASREKKSSFSLTVTSAQKNEMAVFLCASSHRGNTGQLYFGEGSKLTVL.

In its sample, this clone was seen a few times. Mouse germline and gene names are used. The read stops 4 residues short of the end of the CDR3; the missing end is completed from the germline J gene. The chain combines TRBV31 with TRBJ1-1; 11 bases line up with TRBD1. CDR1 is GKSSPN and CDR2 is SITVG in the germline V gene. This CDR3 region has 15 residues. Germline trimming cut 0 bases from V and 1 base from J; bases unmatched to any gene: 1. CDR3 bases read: TGTGCCTGGAGTCTAGGGACAGGGGGGAACACA. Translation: CAWSLGTGGNT. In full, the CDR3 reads CAWSLGTGGNTEVFF.

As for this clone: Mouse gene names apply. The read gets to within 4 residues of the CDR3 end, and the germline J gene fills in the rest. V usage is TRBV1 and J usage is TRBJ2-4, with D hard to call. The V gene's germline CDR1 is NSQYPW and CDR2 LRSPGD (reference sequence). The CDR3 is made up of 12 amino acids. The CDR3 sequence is CTCSAPRNTLYF. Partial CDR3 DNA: TGCACCTGCAGTGCACCCAGAAAC.

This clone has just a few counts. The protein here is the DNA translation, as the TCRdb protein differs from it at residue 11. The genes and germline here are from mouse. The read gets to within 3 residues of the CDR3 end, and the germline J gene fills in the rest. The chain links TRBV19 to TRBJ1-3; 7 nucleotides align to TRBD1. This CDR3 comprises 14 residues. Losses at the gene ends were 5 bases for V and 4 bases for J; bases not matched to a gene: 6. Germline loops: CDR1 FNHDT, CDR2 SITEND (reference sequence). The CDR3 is CASRVQGLGNTLYF. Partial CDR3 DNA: TGTGCCAGCAGAGTACAGGGGTTAGGAAATACG. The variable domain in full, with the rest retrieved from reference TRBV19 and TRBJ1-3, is GGIITQTPKFLIGQEGQKLTLKCQQNFNHDTMYWYRQDSGKGLRLIYYSITENDLQKGDLSEGYDASREKKSSFSLTVTSAQKNEMAVFLCASRVQGLGNTLYFGEGSRLIVV.

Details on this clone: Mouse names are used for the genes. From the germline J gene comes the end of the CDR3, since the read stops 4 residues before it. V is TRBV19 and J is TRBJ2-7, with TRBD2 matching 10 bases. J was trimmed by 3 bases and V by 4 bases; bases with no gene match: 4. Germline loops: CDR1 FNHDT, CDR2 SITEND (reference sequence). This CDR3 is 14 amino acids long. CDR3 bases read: TGTGCCAGCAGTCCTGACTGGGGGGACTAT. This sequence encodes CASSPDWGDY. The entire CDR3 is CASSPDWGDYEQYF.

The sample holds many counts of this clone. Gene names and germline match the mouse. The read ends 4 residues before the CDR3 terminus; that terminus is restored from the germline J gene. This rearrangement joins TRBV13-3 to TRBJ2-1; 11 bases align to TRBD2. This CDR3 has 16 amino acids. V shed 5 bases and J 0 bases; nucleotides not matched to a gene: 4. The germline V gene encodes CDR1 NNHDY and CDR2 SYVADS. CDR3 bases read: TGTGCCAGCAGAGCACTGGGGGGGCTTAACTATGCT. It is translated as CASRALGGLNYA. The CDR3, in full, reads CASRALGGLNYAEQFF.

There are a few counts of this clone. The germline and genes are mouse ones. The covered CDR3 bases are TGTGCCAGCGGTCGGGACAGGGGGGTCTAT. This translates into CASGRDRGVY. The full CDR3 sequence reads CASGRDRGVYEQYF. The chain joins TRBV13-2 to TRBJ2-7; TRBD1 agrees at 11 bases. The read ends 4 residues early relative to the CDR3; the germline J gene fills the gap. V gave up 4 bases and J gave up 3 bases; unmatched junction bases: 3. The CDR3 totals 14 residues. Germline CDR1 reads NNHNN; CDR2 reads SYGAGS (reference sequence).